This T cell receptor (beta chain) was recorded in a study of identical twins. A word on this clonotype: What it recognizes is unknown.

The study, taken as a whole, reports: Potential partial confounding of zero-insertion analyses by invariant MAIT and iNKT cells was noted.

With 0 bases removed from V and 4 bases from J, the gap between germline ends came to 14 bases. Germline CDR1 and CDR2: SGDLS and YYNGEE. The CDR3 is made up of 16 amino acids. Unique molecular identifiers were present on the cDNA, which also gained a universal primer site by template switching. Using its own MiXCR run on the 5' RACE reads, TCRdb lists one record per CDR3 protein. In the table there are 570,000 or so distinct CDR3 sequences, roughly 9.9% of which are singletons. The sample was also linked to a second study, of yellow fever vaccine responses in identical twins. That paper states: Reportedly, twins showed a vaccine T cell response that looked partly convergent and partly personalized.

The sample was PBMCs. The chain recombines TRBV9 with TRBJ2-1; D not resolved. This receptor was identified in a woman aged 18-29 years in good health. This chain's CDR3 is CASSVDGVGPYNEQFF. The CDR3 DNA reads as TGTGCCAGCAGCGTAGATGGGGTAGGGCCATACAATGAGCAGTTCTTC.